This T cell receptor beta chain originates from a study of blood T cell repertoires in COVID-19 (dated by TCRdb to 2018 to 2021). Regarding the complete study: Samples covering the acute and convalescent phases of COVID-19 were provided by collaborators in the United States, Italy and Spain. The prospective study material was composed of cDNA or gDNA derived from T cells, B-cell-depleted T cells, or PBMCs. Subjects who had been exposed to COVID-19, were actively infected with it, or had recovered from it provided the deeply sampled blood TCRbeta repertoires that made up the dataset. The repertoires were made available in a free public database intended to serve as a resource for research on the immune response to SARS-CoV-2. Samples were obtained from the ongoing ImmuneRACE study (first 160 participants) and from over 1,000 subjects provided by 6 global collaborators. Sample metadata almost always included a de-identified subject ID, COVID-19 status, age in years and sex. Where available, HLA class I and class II types were obtained from metadata supplied by the sample provider rather than from assay-based typing.

Each collaborating institution followed its own protocols to collect whole blood in K2EDTA tubes. For TCRbeta analysis, collaborators shipped samples as frozen whole blood, isolated PBMCs, or DNA extracted from either of those sample types. TCRbeta CDR3 regions were amplified from genomic DNA by means of the immunoSEQ Assay, a bias-controlled multiplex PCR. The study's processing was this. Within the assay, amplification of reference gene primers was used to estimate how many nucleated cells each sample contained. To quantify the absolute abundance of each unique TCRbeta CDR3 rearrangement, sequence reads were collapsed and filtered. For each sample, productive Simpson clonality was calculated by taking the square root of Simpson's diversity index across productive rearrangements. TCRdb re-hosts the immuneACCESS table, in-frame sequences only. Its copies lack some clones; in the studies checked, an unresolved V gene accounts for under half of them, and the cause for the rest is not known. V and J calls and clone size are given by that table; D and trimming were obtained from the DNA. In this sample the table shows around 160,000 clones, 80% to 85% of which occur a single time. The biggest ten clones account for about 40% of the sample.

Reading from cysteine to phenylalanine, the CDR3 counts 17 amino acids. Of the read, only the CDR3 DNA is kept; its 51 bases are in frame from base 1. Based on the germline V gene, the CDR1 and CDR2 sequences are SGDLS and YYNGEE. The germline V end is reduced by 4 bases and the J end by 4 bases; junction bases left unmatched: 15. The count of this clone is one. It lacks a known antigen. No base quality information exists; no much larger clone differs at one position. Points the paper makes about the study in general: How much clinical and demographic metadata was included differed by source and by participant, and the metadata was provided uncurated.

This TCR came from a human donor in a cohort sampled during active COVID-19. Specimen: peripheral blood. The chain employs TRBV9 and TRBJ1-1, with TRBD1 identical over 8 junction bases. The CDR3 loop reads CASSQGGRGRAATEAFF. The DNA sequence is as follows: TGTGCCAGCAGCCAAGGGGGCAGGGGGCGCGCGGCCACTGAAGCTTTCTTT.